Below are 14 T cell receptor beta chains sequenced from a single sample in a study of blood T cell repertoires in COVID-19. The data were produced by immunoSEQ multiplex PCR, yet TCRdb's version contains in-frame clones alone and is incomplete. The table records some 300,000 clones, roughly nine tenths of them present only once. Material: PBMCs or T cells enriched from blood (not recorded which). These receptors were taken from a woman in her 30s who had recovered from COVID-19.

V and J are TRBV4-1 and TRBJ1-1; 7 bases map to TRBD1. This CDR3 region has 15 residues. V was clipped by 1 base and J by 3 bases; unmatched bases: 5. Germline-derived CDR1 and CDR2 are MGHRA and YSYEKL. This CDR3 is CASSQGGGADTEAFF. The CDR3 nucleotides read TGCGCCAGCAGCCAAGGAGGGGGCGCGGACACTGAAGCTTTCTTT.

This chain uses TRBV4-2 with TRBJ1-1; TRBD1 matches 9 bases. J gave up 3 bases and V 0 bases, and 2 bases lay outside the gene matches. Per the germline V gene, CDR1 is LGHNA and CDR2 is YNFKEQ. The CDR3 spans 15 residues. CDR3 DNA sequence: TGTGCCAGCAGCCAAGAACAGGGGGCGTACACTGAAGCTTTCTTT. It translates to CASSQEQGAYTEAFF.

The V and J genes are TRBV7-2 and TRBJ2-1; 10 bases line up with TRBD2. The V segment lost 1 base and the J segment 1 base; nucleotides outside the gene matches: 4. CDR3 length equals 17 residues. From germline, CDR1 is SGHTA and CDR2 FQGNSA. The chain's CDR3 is CASSLERLAGSYNEQFF. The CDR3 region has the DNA TGTGCCAGCAGCTTAGAAAGACTAGCGGGTTCCTACAATGAGCAGTTCTTC.

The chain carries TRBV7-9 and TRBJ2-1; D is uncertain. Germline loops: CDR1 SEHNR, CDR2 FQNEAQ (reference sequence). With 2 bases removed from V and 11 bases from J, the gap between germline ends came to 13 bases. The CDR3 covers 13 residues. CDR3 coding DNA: TGTGCCAGCAGCTTACTACTTTATGGTCAGCAGTTCTTC. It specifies CASSLLLYGQQFF.

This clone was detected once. Here the CDR3 DNA reads TGTGCCAGCATCTCAGCGACCAACTCCTACAATGAGCAGTTCTTC. This translates into CASISATNSYNEQFF. The chain uses TRBV28 and TRBJ2-1; no clear D gene. V was clipped by 7 bases and J by 0 bases, with 13 bases between them. This CDR3 is 15 amino acids long. Germline CDR1 and CDR2: MDHEN and SYDVKM.

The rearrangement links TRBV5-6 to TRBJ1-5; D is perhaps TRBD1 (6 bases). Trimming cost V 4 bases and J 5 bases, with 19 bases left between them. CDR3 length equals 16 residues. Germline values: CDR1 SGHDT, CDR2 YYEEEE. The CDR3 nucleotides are TGTGCCAGCAGCCCGTACCGGGGCGGGGGCGATCAGCCCCAGCATTTT. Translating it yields CASSPYRGGGDQPQHF.

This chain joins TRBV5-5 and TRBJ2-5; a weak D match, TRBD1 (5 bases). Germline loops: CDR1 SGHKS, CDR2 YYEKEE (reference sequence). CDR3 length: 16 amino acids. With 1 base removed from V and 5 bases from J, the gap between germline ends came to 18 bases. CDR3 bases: TGTGCCAGCAGCTTGTTAGTTTCCCAGGGTGAGGAGACCCAGTACTTC. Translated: CASSLLVSQGEETQYF.

The CDR3 region is CASSQDWSGRRGSEQYF. The CDR3 nucleotides are TGCGCCAGCAGCCAAGATTGGTCGGGCAGGAGGGGATCCGAGCAGTACTTC. This rearrangement joins TRBV4-3 to TRBJ2-7, with a possible D match to TRBD2 (6 bases). The V and J ends lost 0 bases and 6 bases respectively, with 21 bases between them. CDR3 length equals 17 residues. The germline gives CDR1 LGHNA, CDR2 YSLEER.

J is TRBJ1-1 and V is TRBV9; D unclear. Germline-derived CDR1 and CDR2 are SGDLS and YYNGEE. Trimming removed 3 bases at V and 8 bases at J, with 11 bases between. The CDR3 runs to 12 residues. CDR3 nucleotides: TGTGCCAGCAGCGCCCCCCGGTACGAAGCTTTCTTT. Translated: CASSAPRYEAFF.

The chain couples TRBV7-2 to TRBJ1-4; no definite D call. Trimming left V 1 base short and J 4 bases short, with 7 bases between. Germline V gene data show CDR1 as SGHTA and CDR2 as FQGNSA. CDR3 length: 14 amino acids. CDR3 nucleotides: TGTGCCAGCAGCTTAGGGCCCAGTAATGAAAAACTGTTTTTT. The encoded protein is CASSLGPSNEKLFF. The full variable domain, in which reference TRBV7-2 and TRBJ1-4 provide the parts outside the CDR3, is GAGVSQSPSNKVTEKGKDVELRCDPISGHTALYWYRQSLGQGLEFLIYFQGNSAPDKSGLPSDRFSAERTGGSVSTLTIQRTQQEDSAVYLCASSLGPSNEKLFFGSGTQLSVL.

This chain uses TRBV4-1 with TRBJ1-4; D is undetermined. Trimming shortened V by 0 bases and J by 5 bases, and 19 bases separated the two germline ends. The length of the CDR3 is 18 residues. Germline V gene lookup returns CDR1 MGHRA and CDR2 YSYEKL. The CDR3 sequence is CASSQEKETGWQNEKLFF. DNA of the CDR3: TGCGCCAGCAGCCAAGAGAAAGAGACTGGGTGGCAAAATGAAAAACTGTTTTTT.

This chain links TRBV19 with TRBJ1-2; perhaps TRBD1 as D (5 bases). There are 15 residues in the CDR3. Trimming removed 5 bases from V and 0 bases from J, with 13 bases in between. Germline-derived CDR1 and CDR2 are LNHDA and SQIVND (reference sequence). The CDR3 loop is CASSFGHHTNYGYTF. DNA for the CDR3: TGTGCCAGTAGTTTCGGACATCATACTAACTATGGCTACACCTTC.

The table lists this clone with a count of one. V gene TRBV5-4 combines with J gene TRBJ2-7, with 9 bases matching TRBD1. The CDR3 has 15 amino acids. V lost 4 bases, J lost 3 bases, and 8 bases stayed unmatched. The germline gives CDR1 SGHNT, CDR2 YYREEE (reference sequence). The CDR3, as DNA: TGTGCCAGCAGCCCAACCCGGGACAGGGTCTACGAGCAGTACTTC. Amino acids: CASSPTRDRVYEQYF.

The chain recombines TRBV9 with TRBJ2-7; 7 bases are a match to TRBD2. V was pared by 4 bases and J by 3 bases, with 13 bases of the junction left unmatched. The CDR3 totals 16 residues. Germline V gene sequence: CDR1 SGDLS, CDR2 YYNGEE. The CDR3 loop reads CASSPPGRESDYEQYF. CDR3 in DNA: TGTGCCAGCAGCCCGCCCGGGCGGGAGTCGGACTACGAGCAGTACTTC.